This T cell receptor (beta chain) was recovered during a study of T-cell memory formation after mild COVID-19. About the study: Largely donor-specific sequence clusters came from two donors.

Study results and caveats: Second-wave clones peaking on day 37 lacked confirmed SARS-CoV-2 specificity. A balance of CD4 and CD8 characterized clones contracting day 15 to 85, whereas later expanders leaned CD4+.

Trimming removed 2 bases from V and 0 bases from J; junction bases left unmatched: 4. Per germline, CDR1 SGHTA and CDR2 FQGNSA. This CDR3 is built from 16 residues. About this clonotype itself: Its specificity is unknown.

TCR alpha and TCR beta cDNA libraries carrying sample barcodes and UMIs were produced by 5'RACE using constant-segment primers. TCRdb fed the 5' RACE reads into MiXCR, producing one record per CDR3 protein. The data contain a few hundred thousand distinct CDR3 sequences, 15% to 20% of them singletons. This sequence joins TRBV7-2 and TRBJ1-5; the match to TRBD1 covers 7 bases. The sample comprised PBMCs or a T cell subset sorted from them (not recorded which). This clonotype was sampled from a man in his late teens or twenties who had mild COVID-19 (a few samples of this study predate the infection). Cell type and time point are not known. In DNA form, the CDR3 reads TGTGCCAGCAGCTTACAGGGGGTGATTAGCAATCAGCCCCAGCATTTT. This translates into CASSLQGVISNQPQHF.